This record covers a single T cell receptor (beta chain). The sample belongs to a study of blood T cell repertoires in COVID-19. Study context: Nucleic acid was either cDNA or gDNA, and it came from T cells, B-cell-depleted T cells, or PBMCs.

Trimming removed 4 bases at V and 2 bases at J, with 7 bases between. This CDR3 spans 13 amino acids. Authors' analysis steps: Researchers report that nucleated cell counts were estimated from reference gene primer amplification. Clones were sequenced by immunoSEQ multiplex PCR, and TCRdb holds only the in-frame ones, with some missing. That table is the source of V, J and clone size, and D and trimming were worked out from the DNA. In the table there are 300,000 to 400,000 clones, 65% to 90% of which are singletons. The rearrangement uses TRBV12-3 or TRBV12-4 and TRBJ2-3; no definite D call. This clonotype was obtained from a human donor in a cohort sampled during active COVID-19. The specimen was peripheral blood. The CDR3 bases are TGTGCCAGCAGTTCCTACCACACAGATACGCAGTATTTT. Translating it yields CASSSYHTDTQYF.